This is a list of T cell receptor beta chains from one sample in a study of shared clonotypes between healthy human individuals. TCRdb's copy holds only in-frame clones and misses some; the assay was immunoSEQ multiplex PCR. This table has some 650,000 clones, more than 95% appearing once. Sample: naive CD4+ T cells sorted from blood. The receptor set was obtained from a woman aged 25 to 45 in good health. CDR3s include the opening cysteine and the closing phenylalanine or tryptophan. The D gene is left open where the match is weak. The size field is filled for only some rows; it gives once, few, many or a size class.

size	J	D	V	DNA	CDR3
-	TRBJ2-1	TRBD2	TRBV11-3	TGTGCCAGCAGCTTGGGGGGGACGGAGACAAAGCAGTTCTTC	CASSLGGTETKQFF
-	TRBJ2-5	-	TRBV28	TGTGCCAGCAGTTCGCCTCGACTAGTTCAAGAGACCCAGTACTTC	CASSSPRLVQETQYF
-	TRBJ1-2	-	TRBV7-8	TGTGCCAGCAGCCCCCAGGGGAACGACAGGGGCTACACCTTC	CASSPQGNDRGYTF
-	TRBJ1-2	-	TRBV5-1	TGCGCCAGCAGTCAAGGCCCGGGATGGGCCTATGGCTACACCTTC	CASSQGPGWAYGYTF
-	TRBJ2-7	TRBD2	TRBV7-2	TGTGCCAGCAGCTTAGGGCCGACTAGCGGGATCTACGAGCAGTACTTC	CASSLGPTSGIYEQYF
-	TRBJ2-7	TRBD2	TRBV10-1	TGCGCCAGCAGTAGCGGGAGGGCTAGGGAGCAGTACTTC	CASSSGRAREQYF
-	TRBJ2-2	TRBD1	TRBV28	TGTGCCAGCAGACGACAGGGGGACACCGGGGAGCTGTTTTTT	CASRRQGDTGELFF
-	TRBJ2-2	-	TRBV5-1	TGCGCCAGCAGGCCATACACCGGGGAGCTGTTTTTT	CASRPYTGELFF
once	TRBJ2-6	-	TRBV27	TGTGCCAGCAGTTTAACGCAGGACTCTGGGGCCAACGTCCTGACTTTC	CASSLTQDSGANVLTF
once	TRBJ2-7	-	TRBV6-6	TGTGCCAGCAGTCGCCAGGGGCAGAATAGGATGGAGCAGTACTTC	CASSRQGQNRMEQYF
-	TRBJ2-1	-	TRBV27	TGTGCCAGCAGTACCTTCTCCAATGAGCAGTTCTTC	CASSTFSNEQFF
-	TRBJ1-1	TRBD1	TRBV28	TGTGCCAGCAGCCCCGCTGGACAGGGAATGAACACTGAAGCTTTCTTT	CASSPAGQGMNTEAFF
-	TRBJ1-5	-	TRBV7-2	TGTGCCAGCAGCCTACAGGGCGTTAATCAGCCCCAGCATTTT	CASSLQGVNQPQHF
-	TRBJ1-1	TRBD1	TRBV11-2	TGTGCCAGCAGCTTAGTACAGGGGGCGAACACTGAAGCTTTCTTT	CASSLVQGANTEAFF
-	TRBJ1-2	TRBD1	TRBV7-3	TGTGCCAGCAGCTCGGGACAGTTCTATGGCTACACCTTC	CASSSGQFYGYTF
-	TRBJ2-2	-	TRBV7-9	TGTGCCAGCAGCACTCGGGACACCGGCACCGGGGAGCTGTTTTTT	CASSTRDTGTGELFF
once	TRBJ2-7	-	TRBV10-1	TGCGCCAGCAGCCAAGGGGGGAGGAGGAACGAGCAGTACTTC	CASSQGGRRNEQYF
-	TRBJ2-7	TRBD2	TRBV9	TGTGCCAGCAGCGTACTTCCGGGGCTAGCGGGAGGAGGGCAGTACTTC	CASSVLPGLAGGGQYF
-	TRBJ1-5	-	TRBV19	TGTGCCAGTAGTCGCACGGGGAGCAATCAGCCCCAGCATTTT	CASSRTGSNQPQHF
-	TRBJ1-1	-	TRBV6-6	TGTGCCAGCAGAATGATCCGGGACGGGAACACTGAAGCTTTCTTT	CASRMIRDGNTEAFF
-	TRBJ2-7	TRBD2	TRBV19	TGTGCCAGTAGTATTAGCGGGAGGTCCTACGAGCAGTACTTC	CASSISGRSYEQYF
-	TRBJ2-7	-	TRBV4-2	TGTGCCAGCAGCCAACTAATAGCGGCTAGCTCCTACGAGCAGTACTTC	CASSQLIAASSYEQYF
-	TRBJ2-7	TRBD2	TRBV18	TGTGCCAGCTCACCAGGGGCTAGCGGATACTACGAGCAGTACTTC	CASSPGASGYYEQYF
-	TRBJ1-2	-	TRBV19	TGTGCCAGTACCACCCCGGCGTTGGGAGGAGGCTACACCTTC	CASTTPALGGGYTF
few	TRBJ2-2	-	TRBV5-1	TGCGCCAGCACACCGGCCCAAACCGGGACACCCAACACCGGGGAGCTGTTTTTT	CASTPAQTGTPNTGELFF
-	TRBJ1-5	TRBD1	TRBV5-1	TGCGCCAGCAGCTTGTCTCCAGGGGGATATCAGCCCCAGCATTTT	CASSLSPGGYQPQHF